The present T cell receptor beta chain was sequenced within a study of CD8 T cells in ankylosing spondylitis. The CDR3 runs to 17 residues. V lost 5 bases and J 4 bases, leaving 21 bases between the germline ends. Making use of molecular barcodes, quantitative 5'-RACE generated TCR beta libraries. TCRdb passed the 5' RACE reads through MiXCR, listing each CDR3 protein once. The sample has roughly 86,000 distinct CDR3 sequences, about 9% seen once; the top ten hold 5.1%. Findings and caveats of the study: Typical of ankylosing spondylitis blood, it appeared, was a TCR beta motif of roughly eight highly homologous variants. Disease-associated clonotypes exhibited CD8+ identity and were relatively infrequent in peripheral blood. Certain motif variants had earlier been reported in reactive arthritis synovial fluid and blood.

This clonotype was detected ten times or more. No antigen is known for it. The rearrangement joins TRBV12-3 or TRBV12-4 to TRBJ1-3, with D perhaps matching TRBD1 (5 bases). Input material: blood, either unsorted or a sorted T cell fraction (not recorded which). This receptor was taken from a male donor with ankylosing spondylitis or in good health (not recorded which). In DNA form, the CDR3 reads TGTGCCAGCAGTCTCTCCGGGGCCACCAGGACGGGAAACACCATATATTTT. Encoded protein: CASSLSGATRTGNTIYF.